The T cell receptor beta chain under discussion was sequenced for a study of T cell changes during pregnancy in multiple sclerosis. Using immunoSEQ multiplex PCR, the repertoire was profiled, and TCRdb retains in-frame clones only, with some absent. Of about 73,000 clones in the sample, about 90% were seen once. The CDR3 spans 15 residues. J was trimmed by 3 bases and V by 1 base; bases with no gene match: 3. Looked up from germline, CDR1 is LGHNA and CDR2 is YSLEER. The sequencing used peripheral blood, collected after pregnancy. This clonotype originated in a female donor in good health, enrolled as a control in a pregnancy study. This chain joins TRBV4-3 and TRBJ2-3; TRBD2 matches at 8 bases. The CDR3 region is CASSQVGTSTDTQYF. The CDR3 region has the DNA TGCGCCAGCAGCCAAGTAGGGACTAGTACAGATACGCAGTATTTT.